These 10 T cell receptor beta chains were sequenced from one sample in a study of control samples from healthy donors and cancer patients. Libraries were prepared by immunoSEQ multiplex PCR; TCRdb keeps only in-frame clonotypes and omits some of them. The repertoire holds some 120,000 clones, with roughly 91% as singletons. The specimen was PBMCs. These receptor sequences come from a man aged 45-65 years with head and neck cancer.

The chain is built from TRBV12-5 and TRBJ1-1, with D tentatively TRBD1 (5 bases). Trimming cost V 7 bases and J 5 bases, with 14 bases left between them. The CDR3 covers 13 residues. Germline V gives CDR1 LGHNT, CDR2 FRNRAP. The CDR3 spells CASAWEGWTEAFF. The CDR3 nucleotides are TGTGCTAGTGCCTGGGAGGGGTGGACTGAAGCTTTCTTT.

The V gene is TRBV13, the J gene TRBJ1-2; D unresolved. Germline V gene lookup returns CDR1 PRHDT and CDR2 FYEKMQ (reference sequence). Between the trimmed V and J ends, which lost 5 bases and 5 bases, there was a span of 18 bases. CDR3 length: 15 amino acids. The CDR3 sequence is CASSGDHFDKYGYTF. The CDR3 DNA sequence: TGTGCCAGCAGCGGAGACCACTTCGACAAATATGGCTACACCTTC.

The CDR3 bases are TGTGCCAGCAGTTATTCCGGACAGGGGACTGGCTACACCTTC. Translating gives CASSYSGQGTGYTF. This chain uses TRBV27 with TRBJ1-2; 9 bases agree with TRBD1. This CDR3 region has 14 residues. Germline assignment: CDR1 MNHEY and CDR2 SMNVEV (reference sequence). V was clipped by 4 bases and J by 7 bases; unmatched bases: 7.

This clone has only one observation. The chain uses TRBV4-1 and TRBJ2-5; the D gene could be TRBD1 or TRBD2 (5 bases each). V lost 1 base and J 2 bases, leaving 14 bases between the germline ends. Germline CDR1 reads MGHRA; CDR2 reads YSYEKL. This CDR3 has 16 amino acids. In DNA, the CDR3 is TGCGCCAGCAGCCAAGTTGGGGGATTGACACAAGAGACCCAGTACTTC. This gives the protein CASSQVGGLTQETQYF.

The chain carries TRBV21-1 and TRBJ2-7. TRBV21-1 is assigned pseudogene status. The CDR3 covers 15 residues. The CDR3 sequence is CASSRGSWNSYEQYF. The DNA for the CDR3 is TGTGCCAGCAGCAGGGGGTCGTGGAACTCCTACGAGCAGTACTTC.

This clone appeared a single time. The rearrangement links TRBV6-4 to TRBJ2-2, with 8 nucleotides matching TRBD1. The CDR3 sequence is 14 residues long. J lost 5 bases, V lost 5 bases, and 4 bases had no gene match. Per germline, CDR1 MRHNA and CDR2 SNTAGT. The CDR3 DNA is TGTGCCAGCAGTTGGACAGGGTTAACCGGGGAGCTGTTTTTT. This codes for CASSWTGLTGELFF.

The rearrangement uses TRBV5-5 and TRBJ2-1; 9 positions match TRBD2. J gave up 6 bases and V 0 bases, and 4 bases lay outside the gene matches. From germline, CDR1 is SGHKS and CDR2 YYEKEE (reference sequence). This CDR3 spans 15 amino acids. The CDR3 here is CASSLGAGGANEQFF. The CDR3 region has the DNA TGTGCCAGCAGCTTGGGAGCGGGGGGCGCCAATGAGCAGTTCTTC.

The chain carries TRBV29-1 and TRBJ1-2, with 10 bases that match TRBD1. The CDR3 sequence is 13 residues long. CDR1 is SQVTM, CDR2 ANQGSEA, per germline. The V gene end was trimmed by 4 bases and the J gene end by 4 bases; junction bases not matched to a gene: 3. The CDR3 here is CSVGTGGTYGYTF. The CDR3 DNA reads TGCAGCGTTGGGACAGGGGGGACCTATGGCTACACCTTC.

The CDR3 DNA reads as TGTGCCAGCAGCGAGGGGTCCTATGGCTACACCTTC. Encoded protein: CASSEGSYGYTF. The chain combines TRBV9 with TRBJ1-2, with D perhaps TRBD1 (5 bases). Germline V gene sequence: CDR1 SGDLS, CDR2 YYNGEE. This CDR3 is 12 amino acids long. Trimming took 3 bases from V and 4 from J, leaving 7 bases between them.

The CDR3 loop reads CASSIKTTRDPVGGYTF. The CDR3 nucleotides are TGTGCCAGCAGCATCAAGACGACCCGGGACCCCGTTGGTGGCTACACCTTC. This chain uses TRBV11-2 with TRBJ1-2, with D perhaps TRBD1 (5 bases). V was cut by 5 bases and J by 7 bases, with 26 bases left in between. The length of the CDR3 is 17 residues. CDR1 and CDR2 from the germline V gene are SGHAT and FQNNGV.